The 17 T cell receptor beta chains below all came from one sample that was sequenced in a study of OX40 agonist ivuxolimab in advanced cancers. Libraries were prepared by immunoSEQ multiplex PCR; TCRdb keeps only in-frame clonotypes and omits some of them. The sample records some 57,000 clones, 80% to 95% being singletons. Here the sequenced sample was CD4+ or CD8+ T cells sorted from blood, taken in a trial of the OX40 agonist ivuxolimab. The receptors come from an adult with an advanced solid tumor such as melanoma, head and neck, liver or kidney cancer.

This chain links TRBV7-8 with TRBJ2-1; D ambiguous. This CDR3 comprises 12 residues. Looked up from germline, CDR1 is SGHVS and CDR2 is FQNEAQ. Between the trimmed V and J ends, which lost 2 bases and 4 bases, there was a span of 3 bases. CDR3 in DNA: TGTGCCAGCAGCTTAAAGTACAATGAGCAGTTCTTC. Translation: CASSLKYNEQFF.

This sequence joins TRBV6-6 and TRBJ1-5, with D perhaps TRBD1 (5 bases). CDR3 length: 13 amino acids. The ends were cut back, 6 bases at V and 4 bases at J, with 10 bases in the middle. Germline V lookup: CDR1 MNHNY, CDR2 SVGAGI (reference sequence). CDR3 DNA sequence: TGTGCCAGCAGCCCGAACAGGAATCAGCCCCAGCATTTT. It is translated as CASSPNRNQPQHF.

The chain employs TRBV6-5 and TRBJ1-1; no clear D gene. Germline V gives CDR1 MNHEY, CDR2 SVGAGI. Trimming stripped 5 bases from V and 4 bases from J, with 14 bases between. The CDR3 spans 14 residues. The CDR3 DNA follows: TGTGCCAGCAGTAGGATGGGGATTGGCACTGAAGCTTTCTTT. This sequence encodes CASSRMGIGTEAFF.

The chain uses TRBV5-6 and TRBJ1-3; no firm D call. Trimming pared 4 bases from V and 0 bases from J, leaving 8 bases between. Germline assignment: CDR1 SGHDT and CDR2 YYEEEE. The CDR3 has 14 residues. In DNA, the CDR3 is TGTGCCAGCAGCCCGTTATACTCTGGAAACACCATATATTTT. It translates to CASSPLYSGNTIYF. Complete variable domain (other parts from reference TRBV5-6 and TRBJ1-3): DAGVTQSPTHLIKTRGQQVTLRCSPKSGHDTVSWYQQALGQGPQFIFQYYEEEERQRGNFPDRFSGHQFPNYSSELNVNALLLGDSALYLCASSPLYSGNTIYFGEGSWLTVV.

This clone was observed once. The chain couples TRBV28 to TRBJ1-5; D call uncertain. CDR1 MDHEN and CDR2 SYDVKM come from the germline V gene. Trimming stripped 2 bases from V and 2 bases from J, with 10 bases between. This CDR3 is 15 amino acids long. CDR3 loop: CASSLAGEGNQPQHF. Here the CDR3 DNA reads TGTGCCAGCAGTTTAGCCGGGGAAGGCAATCAGCCCCAGCATTTT.

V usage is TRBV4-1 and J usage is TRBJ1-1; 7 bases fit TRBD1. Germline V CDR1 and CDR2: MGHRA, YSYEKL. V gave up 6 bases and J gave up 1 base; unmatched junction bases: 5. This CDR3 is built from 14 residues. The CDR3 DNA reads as TGCGCCAGCAGTGTAGGGGGCAGGAACACTGAAGCTTTCTTT. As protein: CASSVGGRNTEAFF.

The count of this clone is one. The CDR3 DNA sequence: TGTGCCAGCAGTTTACGTGCCGACTACAATGAGCAGTTCTTC. Its translation: CASSLRADYNEQFF. The V and J genes are TRBV28 and TRBJ2-1; D is uncertain. Germline-derived CDR1 and CDR2 are MDHEN and SYDVKM. The length of the CDR3 is 14 residues. The V end lost 2 bases, the J end lost 3 bases, and 8 bases lay between the germline ends.

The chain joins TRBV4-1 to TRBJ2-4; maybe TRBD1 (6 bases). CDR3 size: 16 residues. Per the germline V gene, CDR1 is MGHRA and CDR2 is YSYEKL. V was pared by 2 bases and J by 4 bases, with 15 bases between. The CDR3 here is CASSQPVGRGKNIQYF. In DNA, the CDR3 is TGCGCCAGCAGCCAACCGGTGGGCAGGGGTAAAAACATTCAGTACTTC.

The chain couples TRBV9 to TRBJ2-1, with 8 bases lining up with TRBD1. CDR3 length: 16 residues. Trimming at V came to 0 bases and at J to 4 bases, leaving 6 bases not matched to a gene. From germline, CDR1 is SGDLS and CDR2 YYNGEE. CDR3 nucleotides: TGTGCCAGCAGCGTAGATGACAGGGGATGGTACAATGAGCAGTTCTTC. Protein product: CASSVDDRGWYNEQFF.

The CDR3 nucleotides read TGTGCCAGCAGCGCGGGGGGACCAATTTACAATGAGCAGTTCTTC. It yields the protein CASSAGGPIYNEQFF. This chain connects TRBV6-5 to TRBJ2-1, with 8 bases matching TRBD2. Germline loops: CDR1 MNHEY, CDR2 SVGAGI. There are 15 residues in the CDR3. The V and J ends lost 6 bases and 4 bases, in that order; junction bases with no gene match: 8.

The CDR3 loop is CASSHLVHRGRVGTDTQYF. As DNA, the CDR3 is TGCGCCAGCAGCCACTTAGTGCATCGCGGGAGGGTTGGCACAGATACGCAGTATTTT. This chain connects TRBV4-1 to TRBJ2-3; 9 nucleotides line up with TRBD2. The CDR3 spans 19 residues. In germline, CDR1 is MGHRA, CDR2 YSYEKL. Losses at the gene ends were 3 bases for V and 1 base for J; bases not matched to a gene: 14.

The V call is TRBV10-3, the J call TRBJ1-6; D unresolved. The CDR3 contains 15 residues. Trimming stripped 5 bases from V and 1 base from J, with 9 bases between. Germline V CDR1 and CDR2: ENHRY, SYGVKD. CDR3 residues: CAISIGRSYNSPLHF. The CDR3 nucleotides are TGTGCCATCAGTATAGGCAGGTCCTATAATTCACCCCTCCACTTT.

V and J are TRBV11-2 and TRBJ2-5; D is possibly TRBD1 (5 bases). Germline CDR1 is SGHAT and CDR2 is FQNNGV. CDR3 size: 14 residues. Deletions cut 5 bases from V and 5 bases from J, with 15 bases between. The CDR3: CASSDRSRAETQYF. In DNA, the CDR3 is TGTGCCAGCAGCGACAGATCCCGGGCGGAGACCCAGTACTTC.

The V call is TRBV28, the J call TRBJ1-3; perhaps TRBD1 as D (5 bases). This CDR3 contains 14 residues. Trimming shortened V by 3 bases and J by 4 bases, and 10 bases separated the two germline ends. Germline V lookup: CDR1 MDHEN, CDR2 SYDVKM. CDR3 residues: CASSLQGWGNTIYF. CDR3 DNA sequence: TGTGCCAGCAGTTTGCAGGGCTGGGGAAACACCATATATTTT.

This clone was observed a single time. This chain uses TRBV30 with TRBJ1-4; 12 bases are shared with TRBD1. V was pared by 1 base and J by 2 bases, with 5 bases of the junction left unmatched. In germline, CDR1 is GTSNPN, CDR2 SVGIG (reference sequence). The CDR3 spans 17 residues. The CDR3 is CAWSEWDRGLTNEKLFF. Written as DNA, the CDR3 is TGTGCCTGGAGTGAGTGGGACAGGGGGCTGACTAATGAAAAACTGTTTTTT.

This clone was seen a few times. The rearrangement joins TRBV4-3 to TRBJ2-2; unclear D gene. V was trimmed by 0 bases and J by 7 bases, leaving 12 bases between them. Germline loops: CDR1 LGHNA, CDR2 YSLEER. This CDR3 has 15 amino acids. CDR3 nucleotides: TGCGCCAGCAGCCAAGAGGCGACTCCGGGCGGGGAGCTGTTTTTT. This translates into CASSQEATPGGELFF.

The CDR3 bases are TGTGCCAGCAGCCCGAGGGACAGGGTGGGTACGCAGTATTTT. This sequence encodes CASSPRDRVGTQYF. The chain uses TRBV9 and TRBJ2-3, with 9 positions matching TRBD1. Germline CDR1 SGDLS, CDR2 YYNGEE. V was pared by 4 bases and J by 8 bases, with 8 bases of the junction left unmatched. The CDR3 extends over 14 amino acids.